One sample yielded the 32 T cell receptor beta chains listed below, sequenced in a study of blood T cells in healthy people across ages (dated by TCRdb to 2015 to 2017). Libraries came from 5' RACE. Instrument used: Illumina HiSeq 2500. A second roughly 6 to 12 cycle PCR used a sample-barcoded 5' primer and a J-beta primer mix. TCRdb took the public reads, trimmed them with fastp at Q25, ran MiXCR for clone calling and kept in-frame beta chains. All rows with the same CDR3 protein become a single entry with the most common DNA and genes. The sample records fewer than 700,000 distinct CDR3 sequences, over 40% of which are singletons. The ten largest clones add up to around 30% of the sample. Source material: blood. The receptors here all came from a man at least 80 years old in good health.

This clonotype was seen a few times. The chain joins TRBV6-2 or TRBV6-3 to TRBJ2-4; 9 nucleotides match TRBD1. V shed 2 bases and J 6 bases; nucleotides not matched to a gene: 5. CDR1 and CDR2 from the germline V gene are MNHEY and SVGEGT. This CDR3 has 15 amino acids. The CDR3 sequence: CASSYGTGNRNIQYF. The CDR3 DNA reads TGTGCCAGCAGTTACGGGACAGGGAACCGAAACATTCAGTACTTC.

The sample holds a few counts of this clonotype. The chain recombines TRBV5-6 with TRBJ2-1; 8 bases fit TRBD2. The trim removed 1 base at V and 7 bases at J, leaving 4 bases unmatched. This CDR3 is 14 amino acids long. Germline-derived CDR1 and CDR2 are SGHDT and YYEEEE. In DNA form, the CDR3 reads TGTGCCAGCAGCTTGTTAGTAGCGGGGAATGAGCAGTTCTTC. Protein product: CASSLLVAGNEQFF.

This clonotype showed up just a few times. This chain uses TRBV5-1 with TRBJ2-1, with D possibly TRBD1 on 6 matching bases. Deletions cut 0 bases from V and 6 bases from J, with 13 bases between. CDR1 and CDR2 from the germline V gene are SGHRS and YFSETQ. The CDR3 contains 15 residues. The CDR3 nucleotides read TGCGCCAGCAGCTTGGACGGGACAAGCCCCAATGAGCAGTTCTTC. Translation gives CASSLDGTSPNEQFF.

This clonotype was counted a few times. The chain has TRBV4-3 and TRBJ2-1; 11 positions match TRBD2. CDR3 size: 15 residues. CDR1 and CDR2 from the germline V gene are LGHNA and YSLEER. V shed 4 bases, J shed 5 bases, and the junction held 4 bases outside the gene matches. The CDR3 spells CASSRRLAGNNEQFF. The CDR3 coding sequence is TGCGCCAGCAGCCGCCGACTAGCGGGGAACAATGAGCAGTTCTTC.

A few counts support this clonotype. The gene calls are TRBV29-1 and TRBJ2-7; the match to TRBD1 covers 9 bases. This CDR3 region has 14 residues. V trimming: 1 base; J trimming: 1 base; junction bases outside the gene matches: 2. The germline gives CDR1 SQVTM, CDR2 ANQGSEA. The CDR3 coding sequence is TGCAGCGTTGAAGGGACAGGGGAATCCTACGAGCAGTACTTC. This codes for CSVEGTGESYEQYF.

CDR3 sequence: CSAIAGITGELFF. In DNA, the CDR3 is TGCAGTGCTATCGCGGGTATCACCGGGGAGCTGTTTTTT. This chain uses TRBV20-1 with TRBJ2-2, with D tentatively TRBD2 (5 bases). The V end lost 4 bases, the J end lost 4 bases, and 10 bases lay between the germline ends. Germline CDR1 reads DFQATT; CDR2 reads SNEGSKA (reference sequence). The CDR3 has 13 residues.

Notes on this clonotype: Germline and junction disagree at one end, which may indicate a read error. The chain combines TRBV19 with TRBJ1-4; D is perhaps TRBD1 (5 bases). The germline CDR1 and CDR2 sequences are LNHDA and SQIVND (reference sequence). The CDR3 loop spans 15 amino acids. The CDR3 here is CASSMGGRTYEKLFF. CDR3 DNA sequence: TGTGCCAGTAGTATGGGGGGGAGAACTTATGAAAAACTGTTTTTT.

Concerning this clonotype itself: Its ends do not fully match the called genes, so a read error is possible. J is TRBJ2-7 and V is TRBV10-3, with 7 bases fitting TRBD1. The V gene's germline CDR1 is ENHRY and CDR2 SYGVKD. The CDR3 is 13 residues long. For the CDR3, the DNA is TGTGCCAGCAGTTTCGGGACAGCCGACGAGCAGTACTTC. It codes for CASSFGTADEQYF.

CDR3 loop: CASSSAGLTMGRYNEQYF. The CDR3 DNA reads as TGTGCCAGCAGTTCGGCGGGACTTACAATGGGGCGGTACAATGAGCAGTACTTC. The rearrangement joins TRBV7-2 to TRBJ2-1, with TRBD2 as a possible D gene (6 bases). The J call may be wrong; the DNA end is better matched by TRBJ2-7. Germline V gene data show CDR1 as SGHTA and CDR2 as FQGNSA. The length of the CDR3 is 18 residues.

The chain has TRBV14 and TRBJ2-7, with a weak D call TRBD2 (6 bases). The CDR3 loop spans 15 amino acids. The V gene's germline CDR1 is SGHDN and CDR2 FVKESK. Deletions cut 2 bases from V and 2 bases from J, with 13 bases between. The CDR3 is CASSQTGLVTYEQYF. The DNA of the CDR3 is TGTGCCAGCAGCCAAACGGGACTGGTAACCTACGAGCAGTACTTC. Filled out from reference TRBV14 and TRBJ2-7, the complete variable domain reads EAGVTQFPSHSVIEKGQTVTLRCDPISGHDNLYWYRRVMGKEIKFLLHFVKESKQDESGMPNNRFLAERTGGTYSTLKVQPAELEDSGVYFCASSQTGLVTYEQYFGPGTRLTVT.

The V gene is TRBV7-8, the J gene TRBJ2-5, with D maybe TRBD2 (6 bases). CDR3 length equals 14 residues. Trimming shortened V by 6 bases and J by 2 bases, and 13 bases separated the two germline ends. Germline V gives CDR1 SGHVS, CDR2 FQNEAQ. CDR3 sequence (DNA): TGTGCCAGCAGGCGAGAGACTAGTCAAGAGACCCAGTACTTC. This sequence encodes CASRRETSQETQYF.

This rearrangement joins TRBV20-1 to TRBJ2-3; D may be TRBD1 (6 bases). The germline gives CDR1 DFQATT, CDR2 SNEGSKA (reference sequence). V was trimmed by 3 bases and J by 4 bases, leaving 17 bases between them. This CDR3 is 15 amino acids long. The CDR3 region is CSASRADRSPDTQYF. For the CDR3, the DNA is TGCAGTGCTAGCCGAGCAGACAGGTCGCCAGATACGCAGTATTTT.

V and J are TRBV7-6 and TRBJ1-4; a weak D match, TRBD1 (5 bases). V was trimmed by 0 bases and J by 5 bases, leaving 10 bases between them. The CDR3 is made up of 15 amino acids. From germline, CDR1 is SGHVS and CDR2 FNYEAQ. This chain's CDR3 is CASSLAGTENEKLFF. The DNA for the CDR3 is TGTGCCAGCAGCTTAGCAGGGACGGAGAATGAAAAACTGTTTTTT.

The V and J genes are TRBV7-2 and TRBJ2-1; the D gene is possibly TRBD1 (6 bases). Germline V gives CDR1 SGHTA, CDR2 FQGNSA. Trimming cost V 3 bases and J 0 bases, with 9 bases left between them. The CDR3 has 15 amino acids. CDR3 in amino acids: CASSFTGNSYNEQFF. The CDR3 DNA sequence: TGTGCCAGCAGCTTCACAGGGAACTCCTACAATGAGCAGTTCTTC.

J is TRBJ2-3 and V is TRBV6-1, with 12 bases identical to TRBD2. This CDR3 spans 14 amino acids. Germline V gene data show CDR1 as MNHNS and CDR2 as SASEGT. Trimming cost V 7 bases and J 4 bases; bases outside gene matches: 3. The CDR3 DNA sequence: TGTGCCAGCACTAGCGGGGGGGCCCCAGATACGCAGTATTTT. Protein product: CASTSGGAPDTQYF.

This clonotype was recorded a few times. Being one base from a much bigger clone, this may be a read error. V is TRBV6-5 and J is TRBJ2-6; 13 bases map to TRBD2. The CDR3 is made up of 21 amino acids. Germline V gene data show CDR1 as MNHEY and CDR2 as SVGAGI. V lost 3 bases and J lost 3; bases outside the gene matches: 14. The CDR3: CASSYPASTSGRYGGANVLTF. The DNA for the CDR3 is TGTGCCAGCAGTTATCCGGCGTCGACTAGCGGGAGGTATGGTGGGGCCAACGTCCTGACTTTC.

The chain has TRBV6-2 or TRBV6-3 and TRBJ2-1; 10 bases fit TRBD2. V shed 4 bases, J shed 10 bases, and the junction held 7 bases outside the gene matches. There are 14 residues in the CDR3. The germline gives CDR1 MNHEY, CDR2 SVGEGT. CDR3 protein: CASSLLAGENEQFF. The DNA for the CDR3 is TGTGCCAGCAGTTTGCTAGCGGGAGAGAACGAGCAGTTCTTC.

As concerns this clonotype: One base away lies a much larger clone, so this may be a sequencing read error. The rearrangement joins TRBV6-5 to TRBJ2-3; 8 nucleotides agree with TRBD2. CDR3 length: 15 amino acids. V gave up 6 bases and J gave up 11 bases; unmatched junction bases: 16. Germline loops: CDR1 MNHEY, CDR2 SVGAGI. The CDR3 loop reads CASSTAGVTGSGQYF. The CDR3 DNA is TGTGCCAGCAGCACAGCGGGAGTCACAGGGTCGGGGCAGTATTTT.

The chain joins TRBV6-5 to TRBJ2-1; TRBD1 matches at 9 bases. Looked up from germline, CDR1 is MNHEY and CDR2 is SVGAGI. This CDR3 comprises 15 residues. Trimming at V came to 6 bases and at J to 7 bases, leaving 10 bases not matched to a gene. CDR3 sequence reads: CASRTPGTGSNEQFF. The CDR3 DNA reads as TGTGCCAGCAGAACACCCGGGACAGGGTCGAATGAGCAGTTCTTC.

The rearrangement uses TRBV20-1 and TRBJ2-1; D is unclear. V gave up 0 bases and J gave up 0 bases, with 9 bases separating them. This CDR3 contains 15 residues. Germline values: CDR1 DFQATT, CDR2 SNEGSKA (reference sequence). This chain's CDR3 is CSARDWKSSYNEQFF. The CDR3, as DNA: TGCAGTGCTAGAGACTGGAAGAGCTCCTACAATGAGCAGTTCTTC.

This clonotype has only a few counts. The V gene is TRBV9, the J gene TRBJ2-5, with D perhaps given as TRBD1 or TRBD2 (6 bases each). The germline V gene has CDR1 SGDLS and CDR2 YYNGEE. CDR3 length equals 15 residues. V shed 5 bases and J shed 4 bases, with 18 bases lying between them. CDR3 protein: CASSRRLGGSETQYF. The CDR3 region has the DNA TGTGCCAGCAGTCGTAGACTAGGGGGGTCAGAGACCCAGTACTTC.

The V and J genes are TRBV5-1 and TRBJ2-7; no reliable D call. This CDR3 is 16 amino acids long. Germline CDR1 and CDR2: SGHRS and YFSETQ. V was shortened by 1 base and J by 1 base, with 15 bases between the two germline ends. CDR3 DNA sequence: TGCGCCAGCAGCTTGTCCCTCCAAGGAGTATCCTACGAGCAGTACTTC. Its protein is CASSLSLQGVSYEQYF.

This clonotype appeared once. V is TRBV7-2 and J is TRBJ2-1, with TRBD2 identical over 9 bases. Unmatched junction bases numbered 6, after V lost 1 base and J lost 5 bases. The germline V gene encodes CDR1 SGHTA and CDR2 FQGNSA. The CDR3 has 16 amino acids. The chain's CDR3 is CASSLGLRGGDNEQFF. CDR3 nucleotide sequence: TGTGCCAGCAGCTTAGGTCTCCGCGGGGGGGACAATGAGCAGTTCTTC.

Many counts were recorded for this clonotype. The chain combines TRBV6-2 or TRBV6-3 with TRBJ2-6; 8 bases map to TRBD1. The V gene end was trimmed by 5 bases and the J gene end by 0 bases; junction bases not matched to a gene: 3. This CDR3 is 16 amino acids long. Germline V lookup: CDR1 MNHEY, CDR2 SVGEGT. The CDR3 nucleotides are TGTGCCAGCAGTAGGACAGGGCCCTCTGGGGCCAACGTCCTGACTTTC. Protein sequence: CASSRTGPSGANVLTF.

This clonotype was seen a handful of times. The J gene is TRBJ1-4, the V gene TRBV6-6; TRBD1 matches 10 bases. Germline CDR1 reads MNHNY; CDR2 reads SVGAGI (reference sequence). Losses at the gene ends were 8 bases for V and 8 bases for J; bases not matched to a gene: 11. The CDR3 is 15 residues long. The CDR3 is CASGLSGTGAEKLFF. The CDR3 DNA reads as TGTGCCAGCGGGTTATCCGGGACAGGGGCCGAAAAACTGTTTTTT.

The chain has TRBV3-1 and TRBJ2-4; 11 positions match TRBD1. The end of the DNA aligns better with TRBJ2-7, so the J call may be wrong. CDR3 length: 16 amino acids. Germline V gene data show CDR1 as LGHDT and CDR2 as YNNKEL (reference sequence). CDR3 loop: CASSQEGGTGGNEQYF. The CDR3 nucleotides are TGTGCCAGCAGCCAAGAGGGAGGGACAGGGGGTAACGAGCAGTACTTC.

This clonotype was detected many times. This chain links TRBV12-3 or TRBV12-4 with TRBJ2-3, with TRBD2 matching over 9 bases. V gave up 8 bases and J gave up 3 bases; unmatched junction bases: 9. The CDR3 contains 15 residues. The DNA for the CDR3 is TGTGCCAGCGGACGCCTAGCGGGGTATACAGATACGCAGTATTTT. Translated: CASGRLAGYTDTQYF.

The chain employs TRBV20-1 and TRBJ2-4; TRBD2 matches at 8 bases. The last part of the DNA fits TRBJ2-7 better; the J call may be wrong. This CDR3 spans 13 amino acids. The germline V gene encodes CDR1 DFQATT and CDR2 SNEGSKA (reference sequence). CDR3 amino acids: CSVPGLGGYEQYF. In DNA, the CDR3 is TGCAGTGTCCCGGGACTAGGTGGTTACGAGCAGTACTTC.

This clonotype has at least ten counts. The V and J genes are TRBV7-3 and TRBJ2-1, with 10 bases lining up with TRBD2. Germline lookup yields CDR1 SGHTA and CDR2 FQGTGA. V gave up 5 bases and J gave up 7 bases; unmatched junction bases: 11. The length of the CDR3 is 16 residues. The CDR3 sequence: CASSLEGASGSNEQFF. CDR3 DNA: TGTGCCAGCAGCCTGGAGGGGGCTAGCGGGAGTAATGAGCAGTTCTTC.

The chain employs TRBV5-1 and TRBJ1-1; 9 nucleotides match TRBD1. This CDR3 is built from 16 residues. Trimming cost V 7 bases and J 1 base; bases outside gene matches: 11. Germline CDR1 and CDR2: SGHRS and YFSETQ. Here the CDR3 DNA reads TGCGCCAGCCGCAGGGGACAGGGTAGTGGGAACACTGAAGCTTTCTTT. Protein product: CASRRGQGSGNTEAFF.

In this sample, this clonotype turned up many times. The chain links TRBV20-1 to TRBJ2-5; 9 bases agree with TRBD2. Germline V gene sequence: CDR1 DFQATT, CDR2 SNEGSKA (reference sequence). J was trimmed by 1 base and V by 5 bases; bases with no gene match: 5. This CDR3 has 14 residues. The CDR3 protein is CSAQKGLAQETQYF. The CDR3 bases are TGCAGTGCTCAAAAGGGACTAGCCCAAGAGACCCAGTACTTC.

This clonotype was recorded a few times. The rearrangement joins TRBV3-1 to TRBJ2-7; TRBD2 agrees at 9 bases. V gave up 5 bases and J gave up 3 bases; unmatched junction bases: 5. In germline, CDR1 is LGHDT, CDR2 YNNKEL (reference sequence). The CDR3 consists of 14 residues. CDR3 coding DNA: TGTGCCAGCAGCTCTAGCGGGGACCTCTACGAGCAGTACTTC. Translated, it gives CASSSSGDLYEQYF.